This entry lists 21 T cell receptor beta chains sequenced from one sample in a study of cytotoxic CD8 clonotypes in ibrutinib-treated CLL (dated by TCRdb to the early 2020s). Preparation of the library involved the immunoSEQ multiplex PCR assay. TCRdb retrieved this table from immuneACCESS and kept in-frame rearrangements only. Not all clones are present; in checked studies, unresolved V genes account for under half, and no reason is known for the remainder. Here the sample has about 68,000 clones; less than 95% occur a single time. The leading ten clones occupy 3.1% of the sample. The label giving this sample's time point can be read as: 12 months on ibrutinib. The material was PBMCs, obtained after 12 months of ibrutinib treatment. The origin of the receptors is a human donor with chronic lymphocytic leukemia.

CDR3 loop: CASSQQFTGLVGYTF. The CDR3 bases are TGTGCCAGCAGCCAACAATTTACAGGGCTGGTTGGCTACACCTTC. The chain uses TRBV16 and TRBJ1-2, with D perhaps matching TRBD1 (6 bases). Trimming pared 2 bases from V and 7 bases from J, leaving 17 bases between. In germline, CDR1 is KGHSY, CDR2 FQNENV. The CDR3 spans 15 residues.

The chain recombines TRBV10-2 with TRBJ1-1, with 8 nucleotides matching TRBD1. Germline trimming cut 1 base from V and 3 bases from J; bases unmatched to any gene: 4. This CDR3 region has 15 residues. Germline V CDR1 and CDR2: WSHSY, SAAADI. The CDR3 region has the DNA TGCGCCAGCAGTGAGTGGACAGGGAAGTACACTGAAGCTTTCTTT. Residues: CASSEWTGKYTEAFF.

The gene calls are TRBV7-3 and TRBJ1-2, with 7 bases that match TRBD1. With 2 bases clipped from V and 2 bases from J, the junction kept 17 bases outside the gene matches. There are 19 residues in the CDR3. From germline, CDR1 is SGHTA and CDR2 FQGTGA. The CDR3 DNA reads TGTGCCAGCAGCTTAGCGCCAAGAGGACAGGAAAGGAGAAACTATGGCTACACCTTC. Translation gives CASSLAPRGQERRNYGYTF.

The CDR3 bases are TGTGCCAGCAGCTTTTTGCCGTTAAGCGCTGGAAACACCATATATTTT. Its protein product is CASSFLPLSAGNTIYF. The V and J genes are TRBV7-3 and TRBJ1-3, with D unclear. The CDR3 spans 16 residues. Deletions cut 3 bases from V and 2 bases from J, with 14 bases between. In germline, CDR1 is SGHTA, CDR2 FQGTGA.

The chain has TRBV9 and TRBJ2-7; the match to TRBD1 covers 7 bases. Per the germline V gene, CDR1 is SGDLS and CDR2 is YYNGEE. J lost 4 bases, V lost 7 bases, and 11 bases had no gene match. The CDR3 has 14 amino acids. The CDR3 DNA sequence: TGTGCCAGCGTTCGCGACAGGGTGGCTTACGAGCAGTACTTC. This gives the protein CASVRDRVAYEQYF.

The chain joins TRBV5-1 to TRBJ2-7; 8 nucleotides agree with TRBD1. The trim removed 1 base at V and 0 bases at J, leaving 9 bases unmatched. The germline V gene has CDR1 SGHRS and CDR2 YFSETQ. This CDR3 spans 17 amino acids. The CDR3 sequence: CASSLPSGQASSYEQYF. The CDR3 DNA follows: TGCGCCAGCAGCTTGCCTTCGGGACAGGCGAGCTCCTACGAGCAGTACTTC. Complete variable domain (other parts from reference TRBV5-1 and TRBJ2-7): KAGVTQTPRYLIKTRGQQVTLSCSPISGHRSVSWYQQTPGQGLQFLFEYFSETQRNKGNFPGRFSGRQFSNSRSEMNVSTLELGDSALYLCASSLPSGQASSYEQYFGPGTRLTVT.

The chain links TRBV5-1 to TRBJ2-1, with TRBD2 identical over 9 bases. CDR3 length equals 16 residues. Trimming at V came to 5 bases and at J to 6 bases, leaving 12 bases not matched to a gene. Germline V gives CDR1 SGHRS, CDR2 YFSETQ. In nucleotides, the CDR3 is TGCGCCAGCAGATTTCATAGCGGGAGAAGACCCAATGAGCAGTTCTTC. Its translation: CASRFHSGRRPNEQFF.

This chain connects TRBV9 to TRBJ2-1; 7 nucleotides align to TRBD2. V dropped 0 bases and J dropped 1; count of bases not matched to a gene: 1. CDR1 is SGDLS, CDR2 YYNGEE, per germline. The CDR3 runs to 15 residues. CDR3 sequence reads: CASSVVGGSYNEQFF. The CDR3 coding sequence is TGTGCCAGCAGCGTAGTGGGGGGGTCCTACAATGAGCAGTTCTTC.

The V gene is TRBV2, the J gene TRBJ2-3; 7 positions agree with TRBD2. The V gene's germline CDR1 is SNHLY and CDR2 FYNNEI. The V and J ends lost 11 bases and 3 bases, in that order; junction bases with no gene match: 8. The CDR3 covers 13 residues. Here the CDR3 DNA reads TGTGCCGGAAAGGGAGGGACTACAGATACGCAGTATTTT. Encoded protein: CAGKGGTTDTQYF.

The rearrangement joins TRBV7-9 to TRBJ1-1, with 7 bases fitting TRBD1. The CDR3 is 15 amino acids. Germline V gene lookup returns CDR1 SEHNR and CDR2 FQNEAQ (reference sequence). V was pared by 1 base and J by 2 bases, with 4 bases of the junction left unmatched. The CDR3 protein is CASSLGGQINTEAFF. The CDR3 nucleotides are TGTGCCAGCAGCTTAGGGGGACAGATAAACACTGAAGCTTTCTTT.

The genes are TRBV14 and TRBJ2-1, with a weak D call TRBD2 (6 bases). The CDR3 length is 11 residues. The V end lost 6 bases, the J end lost 12 bases, and 12 bases lay between the germline ends. Germline lookup yields CDR1 SGHDN and CDR2 FVKESK. CDR3 DNA: TGTGCCAGCAGGTCGGGACTTTTGCAGTTCTTC. Its translation: CASRSGLLQFF. Full variable domain (rest looked up from reference TRBV14 and TRBJ2-1): EAGVTQFPSHSVIEKGQTVTLRCDPISGHDNLYWYRRVMGKEIKFLLHFVKESKQDESGMPNNRFLAERTGGTYSTLKVQPAELEDSGVYFCASRSGLLQFFGPGTRLTVL.

The rearrangement joins TRBV9 to TRBJ1-6; 7 bases line up with TRBD1. V lost 3 bases to trimming and J lost 7 bases; unmatched junction nucleotides: 13. The CDR3 totals 17 residues. The germline CDR1 and CDR2 sequences are SGDLS and YYNGEE. The DNA of the CDR3 is TGTGCCAGCAGCGCCCAGGACAGGTCCATTAGGAATTCACCCCTCCACTTT. Its translation: CASSAQDRSIRNSPLHF.

The chain couples TRBV28 to TRBJ1-1, with D unclear. This CDR3 is built from 13 residues. The V gene lost 7 bases and the J gene lost 4 bases, with 13 bases spanning the gap. Germline V CDR1 and CDR2: MDHEN, SYDVKM. Here the CDR3 DNA reads TGTGCCAGCATCGTGACCGGAACCACTGAAGCTTTCTTT. Translated: CASIVTGTTEAFF.

The gene calls are TRBV29-1 and TRBJ2-7, with TRBD1 identical over 8 bases. Germline V gene sequence: CDR1 SQVTM, CDR2 ANQGSEA. This CDR3 region has 13 residues. Losses at the gene ends were 5 bases for V and 0 bases for J; bases not matched to a gene: 3. The CDR3 nucleotides are TGCAGCGTTCGGACAGGGTCCTCCTACGAGCAGTACTTC. Amino acids: CSVRTGSSYEQYF.

The chain links TRBV27 to TRBJ1-1; D uncertain. Germline V gives CDR1 MNHEY, CDR2 SMNVEV (reference sequence). Trimming pared 2 bases from V and 1 base from J, leaving 5 bases between. This CDR3 spans 13 amino acids. CDR3 sequence: CASSLKSNTEAFF. CDR3 DNA sequence: TGTGCCAGCAGTTTAAAGTCGAACACTGAAGCTTTCTTT.

The genes are TRBV5-5 and TRBJ1-2; TRBD1 agrees at 10 bases. The length of the CDR3 is 15 residues. Trimming took 3 bases from V and 2 from J; bases not matched to a gene: 4. CDR1 and CDR2 (germline): SGHKS, YYEKEE (reference sequence). The CDR3 region is CASSSTGGGNYGYTF. In DNA form, the CDR3 reads TGTGCCAGCAGCTCGACAGGGGGCGGGAACTATGGCTACACCTTC.

The chain links TRBV6-6 to TRBJ1-2, with D hard to call. The V and J ends lost 5 bases and 6 bases respectively, with 10 bases between them. Per the germline V gene, CDR1 is MNHNY and CDR2 is SVGAGI (reference sequence). CDR3 length equals 12 residues. CDR3 protein: CASSDRWDGYTF. CDR3 bases: TGTGCCAGCAGTGACCGATGGGATGGCTACACCTTC.

This chain joins TRBV7-2 and TRBJ2-7; TRBD2 matches 9 bases. The ends lost 8 bases at V and 5 bases at J; junction bases unmatched: 13. CDR3 length equals 15 residues. CDR1 SGHTA and CDR2 FQGNSA come from the germline V gene. CDR3 nucleotide sequence: TGTGCCAGCTCCCCCGGGGGGGCGGGAGGGAACGAGCAGTACTTC. Amino acids: CASSPGGAGGNEQYF. Together with reference TRBV7-2 and TRBJ2-7, the CDR3 gives the full variable domain: GAGVSQSPSNKVTEKGKDVELRCDPISGHTALYWYRQSLGQGLEFLIYFQGNSAPDKSGLPSDRFSAERTGGSVSTLTIQRTQQEDSAVYLCASSPGGAGGNEQYFGPGTRLTVT.

V usage is TRBV9 and J usage is TRBJ1-4; a weak D match, TRBD1 (6 bases). V lost 0 bases to trimming and J lost 7 bases, with 13 bases between them. This CDR3 spans 15 amino acids. Germline V gives CDR1 SGDLS, CDR2 YYNGEE. The CDR3 region is CASSVEGGAGEKLFF. The CDR3 DNA reads as TGTGCCAGCAGCGTAGAGGGGGGCGCGGGTGAAAAACTGTTTTTT. Full variable domain (rest looked up from reference TRBV9 and TRBJ1-4): DSGVTQTPKHLITATGQRVTLRCSPRSGDLSVYWYQQSLDQGLQFLIQYYNGEERAKGNILERFSAQQFPDLHSELNLSSLELGDSALYFCASSVEGGAGEKLFFGSGTQLSVL.

V is TRBV2 and J is TRBJ1-5, with D perhaps matching TRBD1 (5 bases). CDR1 is SNHLY, CDR2 FYNNEI, per germline. V was clipped by 4 bases and J by 7 bases, with 14 bases between them. This CDR3 contains 14 residues. CDR3 coding DNA: TGTGCCAGCAGTGGCTACAGGTCCGGACAGCCCCAGCATTTT. It encodes CASSGYRSGQPQHF.

The chain has TRBV5-6 and TRBJ2-7; 10 bases are a match to TRBD2. The CDR3 spans 17 residues. Germline V gives CDR1 SGHDT, CDR2 YYEEEE. With 5 bases clipped from V and 4 bases from J, the junction kept 15 bases outside the gene matches. The CDR3 loop reads CASSRPWLAGVGYEQYF. The CDR3 DNA is TGTGCCAGCAGTCGGCCGTGGCTAGCGGGAGTTGGGTACGAGCAGTACTTC.